Listed below are T cell receptor beta chains from one sample, sequenced in a study of beta chain features in type 1 diabetes. The method was immunoSEQ multiplex PCR; TCRdb's version includes in-frame clones alone and lacks a portion of them. The profile shows over 700,000 clones, 15% to 20% of them singletons. The sample taken for sequencing was naive CD4+ T cells from blood. The receptors originated from a young woman in good health. Both conserved end residues are part of each CDR3. D genes are given only for firm matches. The size entry is marked missing in some rows and otherwise reads once, few, many or a size class.

D gene: TRBD2
clone size: NA
J gene: TRBJ2-3
V gene: TRBV29-1
CDR3 DNA: TGCAGCGTGCTAGCGGGATCAGATACGCAGTATTTT
CDR3 protein: CSVLAGSDTQYF

D gene: NA
clone size: NA
J gene: TRBJ2-5
V gene: TRBV19
CDR3 DNA: TGTGCCAGTAGTATGGGGCCCACTCAAGAGACCCAGTACTTC
CDR3 protein: CASSMGPTQETQYF

D gene: NA
clone size: few
J gene: TRBJ1-4
V gene: TRBV6-5
CDR3 DNA: TGTGCCAGCAGTTACTCGCCCGCAGAGGGAAAACTGTTTTTT
CDR3 protein: CASSYSPAEGKLFF

D gene: NA
clone size: NA
J gene: TRBJ1-5
V gene: TRBV7-8
CDR3 DNA: TGTGCCAGCAGCTTACAGGGGAAAGCGAGCAATCAGCCCCAGCATTTT
CDR3 protein: CASSLQGKASNQPQHF

D gene: NA
clone size: few
J gene: TRBJ1-5
V gene: TRBV29-1
CDR3 DNA: TGCAGCGTTGTTGTTACCGACCGGAGCCAGCCCCAGCATTTT
CDR3 protein: CSVVVTDRSQPQHF

D gene: NA
clone size: few
J gene: TRBJ2-7
V gene: TRBV7-2
CDR3 DNA: TGTGCCAGCAGCTGGGGACCACTTTACGAGCAGTACTTC
CDR3 protein: CASSWGPLYEQYF

D gene: TRBD1
clone size: NA
J gene: TRBJ2-1
V gene: TRBV7-7
CDR3 DNA: TGTGCTAGCAGCTTAGGGACAGCTTCCTACAATGAGCAGTTCTTC
CDR3 protein: CASSLGTASYNEQFF

D gene: NA
clone size: NA
J gene: TRBJ2-7
V gene: TRBV6-7
CDR3 DNA: TGTGCCAGCAGTTGGATTTCCGGGGAGGAATGTGGCGAGCAGTACTTC
CDR3 protein: CASSWISGEECGEQYF

D gene: TRBD2
clone size: few
J gene: TRBJ2-1
V gene: TRBV7-6
CDR3 DNA: TGTGCCAGCAGCTTAGGGACTAGCGGGTACTTCAATGAGCAGTTCTTC
CDR3 protein: CASSLGTSGYFNEQFF

D gene: NA
clone size: few
J gene: TRBJ1-1
V gene: TRBV27
CDR3 DNA: TGTGCCAGCAAGGAGATCGCGAACACTGAAGCTTTCTTT
CDR3 protein: CASKEIANTEAFF

D gene: NA
clone size: few
J gene: TRBJ2-1
V gene: TRBV7-2
CDR3 DNA: TGTGCCAGCAGGGTCGGGAGTAGTGAGCAGTTCTTC
CDR3 protein: CASRVGSSEQFF

D gene: NA
clone size: few
J gene: TRBJ1-3
V gene: TRBV9
CDR3 DNA: TGTGCCAGCAGCGAGACCGGCTCTGGAAACACCATATATTTT
CDR3 protein: CASSETGSGNTIYF

D gene: NA
clone size: NA
J gene: TRBJ1-4
V gene: TRBV7-9
CDR3 DNA: TGTGCCAGCCAAACTGGGGGAATCGAAAAACTGTTTTTT
CDR3 protein: CASQTGGIEKLFF

D gene: TRBD2
clone size: NA
J gene: TRBJ2-7
V gene: TRBV7-2
CDR3 DNA: TGTGCCAGCAGCAGATCCCGGACTAGCGGCTCCTACGAGCAGTACTTC
CDR3 protein: CASSRSRTSGSYEQYF

D gene: NA
clone size: few
J gene: TRBJ1-2
V gene: TRBV28
CDR3 DNA: TGTGCCAGCAGTTTAGAACAACAATATGGCTACACCTTC
CDR3 protein: CASSLEQQYGYTF

D gene: TRBD2
clone size: NA
J gene: TRBJ2-7
V gene: TRBV13
CDR3 DNA: TGTGCCAGCAGCTTGGGGGGGACGACCTACGAGCAGTACTTC
CDR3 protein: CASSLGGTTYEQYF

D gene: NA
clone size: few
J gene: TRBJ1-1
V gene: TRBV4-3
CDR3 DNA: TGCGCCAGCAGCCAAGAAGGGGGTCTCAACACTGAAGCTTTCTTT
CDR3 protein: CASSQEGGLNTEAFF

D gene: TRBD1
clone size: NA
J gene: TRBJ2-7
V gene: TRBV7-2
CDR3 DNA: TGTGCCAGCAGCTTTACCGGGACAGGGAGTTACGAGCAGTACTTC
CDR3 protein: CASSFTGTGSYEQYF

D gene: NA
clone size: few
J gene: TRBJ2-1
V gene: TRBV18
CDR3 DNA: TGTGCCAGCTCACCCCGTTTGTTATCCTACAATGAGCAGTTCTTC
CDR3 protein: CASSPRLLSYNEQFF

D gene: TRBD1
clone size: NA
J gene: TRBJ2-7
V gene: TRBV10-3
CDR3 DNA: TGTGCCATCGCCAGGCAGGGGGACTACGAGCAGTACTTC
CDR3 protein: CAIARQGDYEQYF

D gene: TRBD2
clone size: NA
J gene: TRBJ2-3
V gene: TRBV7-2
CDR3 DNA: TGTGCCAGCAGCTTCGGCCCCAGAATCGGGCTAGCGGCAGATACGCAGTATTTT
CDR3 protein: CASSFGPRIGLAADTQYF

D gene: NA
clone size: NA
J gene: TRBJ2-7
V gene: TRBV5-4
CDR3 DNA: TGTGCCAGCAGCCACCGGGACGGTTCGTACGAGCAGTACTTC
CDR3 protein: CASSHRDGSYEQYF

D gene: NA
clone size: NA
J gene: TRBJ2-7
V gene: TRBV5-8
CDR3 DNA: TGTGCCAGCAGCAGGAGGGGGTACGAGCAGTACTTC
CDR3 protein: CASSRRGYEQYF

D gene: NA
clone size: once
J gene: TRBJ2-3
V gene: TRBV28
CDR3 DNA: TGTGCCAGCACTGGGGTTAATACGCAGTATTTT
CDR3 protein: CASTGVNTQYF

D gene: NA
clone size: few
J gene: TRBJ2-7
V gene: TRBV7-2
CDR3 DNA: TGTGCCAGCAGCTTAGACTTCTACGAGCAGTACTTC
CDR3 protein: CASSLDFYEQYF

D gene: NA
clone size: NA
J gene: TRBJ1-1
V gene: TRBV7-3
CDR3 DNA: TGTGCCAGCAGCTTAATCAAGAACACTGAAGCTTTCTTT
CDR3 protein: CASSLIKNTEAFF

D gene: TRBD1
clone size: NA
J gene: TRBJ2-4
V gene: TRBV28
CDR3 DNA: TGTGCCAGCAGTTGGGACAACGGACAGGGGGCGTCTGATGGCATTCAGTACTTC
CDR3 protein: CASSWDNGQGASDGIQYF